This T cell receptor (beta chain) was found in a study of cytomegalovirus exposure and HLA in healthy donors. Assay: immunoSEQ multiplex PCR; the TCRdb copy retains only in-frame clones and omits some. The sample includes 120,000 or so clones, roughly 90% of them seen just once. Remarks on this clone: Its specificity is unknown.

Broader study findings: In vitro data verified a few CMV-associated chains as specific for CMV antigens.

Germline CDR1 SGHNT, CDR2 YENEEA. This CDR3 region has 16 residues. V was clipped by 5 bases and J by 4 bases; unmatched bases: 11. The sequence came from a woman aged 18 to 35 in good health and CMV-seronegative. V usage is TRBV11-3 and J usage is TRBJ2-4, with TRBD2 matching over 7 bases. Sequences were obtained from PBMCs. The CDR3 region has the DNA TGTGCCAGCAGCCAGAGGGAGGGGACGGATAAAAACATTCAGTACTTC. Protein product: CASSQREGTDKNIQYF.